Detailed here is one T cell receptor beta chain. The antigen is undetermined. Sequence at one end of the junction differs from germline and may be a read error. This specimen comes from a study of post-analysis software for immune sequencing data. Prepared libraries of TCR beta cDNA carried unique molecular identifiers. TCRdb processed the PCR reads anew with MiXCR; each CDR3 protein has one entry. Seen here are around 770,000 distinct CDR3 sequences, approximately 44% observed once, and the top ten hold 4.9%. The study, taken as a whole, reports: Among multiple sclerosis patients, normalized Chao1 diversity was significantly below that of controls. Under the F measure, samples that were prepared in one batch clustered strongly together.

This receptor was identified in a girl aged 10-17 years with multiple sclerosis. The specimen sequenced was blood.

As DNA, the CDR3 is TGCAACGTTGCCCCAGGGGGCGAGGTGAATGGCTACACCTTC. As protein: CNVAPGGEVNGYTF. The chain links TRBV29-1 to TRBJ1-2, with TRBD1 matching over 8 bases. From germline, CDR1 is SQVTM and CDR2 ANQGSEA. The CDR3 is made up of 14 amino acids.